Below, one TCR beta chain is given with its context. Antigen: not known. These data are taken from a study of molecular identifiers for immune sequencing clone quantification. Study observations and caveats: Identical TCR molecules sharing a barcode could underestimate highly expanded clone sizes.

Listed TCR primers, together with previously described methods, were used for the bulk TCR libraries. TCRdb called the PCR reads again in MiXCR, with one record for every CDR3 protein. Of over 300,000 distinct CDR3 sequences in the sample, roughly 24% were seen once. Trimming removed 5 bases at V and 1 base at J, with 15 bases between. This CDR3 has 15 amino acids. Germline V gene data show CDR1 as LNHDA and CDR2 as SQIVND (reference sequence). The chain has TRBV19 and TRBJ2-7; TRBD1 might be the D (6 bases). The TCR was taken from a human donor in good health. Some libraries in this study had Jurkat cell RNA spiked in. Sequenced input: naive CD8+ T cells from blood, with Jurkat cell RNA spiked in. The subset denotes: FACS-sorted CD8+CD4-CCR7+CD45RA+ naive T cells. CDR3 loop: CASSVTGSRSYEQYF. The CDR3 DNA is TGTGCCAGTAGTGTTACAGGGAGTAGATCCTACGAGCAGTACTTC.